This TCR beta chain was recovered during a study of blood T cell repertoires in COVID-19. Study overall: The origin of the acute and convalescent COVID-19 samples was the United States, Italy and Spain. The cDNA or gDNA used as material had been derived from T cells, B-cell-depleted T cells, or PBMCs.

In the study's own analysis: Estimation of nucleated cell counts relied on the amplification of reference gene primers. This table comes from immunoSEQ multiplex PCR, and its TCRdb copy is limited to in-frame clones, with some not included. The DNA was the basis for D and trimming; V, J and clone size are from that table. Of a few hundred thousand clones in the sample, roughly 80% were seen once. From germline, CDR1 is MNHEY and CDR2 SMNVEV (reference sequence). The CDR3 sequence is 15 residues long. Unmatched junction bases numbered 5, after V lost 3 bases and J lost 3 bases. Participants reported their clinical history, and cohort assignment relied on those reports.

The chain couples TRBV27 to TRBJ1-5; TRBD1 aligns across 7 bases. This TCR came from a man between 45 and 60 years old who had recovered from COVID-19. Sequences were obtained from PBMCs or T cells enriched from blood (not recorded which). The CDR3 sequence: CASSFNRGYNQPQHF. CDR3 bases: TGTGCCAGCAGTTTTAACAGGGGTTACAATCAGCCCCAGCATTTT.